This T cell receptor beta chain appears in the sequencing data of a study of T cell repertoires in cytomegalovirus infection. Study overall: An indication of both CMV infection and matching HLA type came from public TCR beta signatures. General study results and limits: The ex vivo response was dominated by HLA-C-restricted CMV-specific TCR beta clonotypes. CMV carriers having the relevant HLA were flagged by cumulative public TCR beta family frequency.

The CDR3 runs to 15 residues. Deletions cut 6 bases from V and 5 bases from J, with 20 bases between. Germline V gene data show CDR1 as SGHAT and CDR2 as FQNNGV. TCRdb recomputed calls from the reads with MiXCR, one row per CDR3 protein. The data hold about 450,000 distinct CDR3 sequences, with roughly 30% observed a single time. About this clonotype: The antigen is unknown.

The rearrangement links TRBV11-2 to TRBJ2-7, with D possibly TRBD2 on 6 matching bases. The clonotype comes from a human donor in good health (CMV status not recorded). Some clones in this sample may be carry-over from other donors' samples. Material for sequencing was PBMCs. CDR3 nucleotides: TGTGCCAGCAGGGATGGGGGGTCCCGAATCCACGAGCAGTACTTC. Translation: CASRDGGSRIHEQYF.